The 6 T cell receptor gamma chains below all came from one sample that was sequenced in a study of γδ T cells in repeated Plasmodium falciparum infection (dated by TCRdb to about 2021). The library was obtained by multiplex PCR. Sequencing took place on an Illumina MiSeq. TCRdb reprocessed the public reads with the caller CATT; rows with the same DNA were merged afterwards. In all, the sample holds some 13,000 gamma-chain clones, and roughly 1.7% of those were seen once. The ten largest clonotypes hold 28% of the sample. Vgamma9/Vdelta2+ and Vdelta2-negative gammadelta T cell populations were flow-sorted from peripheral blood mononuclear cells for bulk TCR repertoire analysis. The sample comprised gamma-delta T cells from blood. All receptors derive from a pool of human donors (malaria-infected and uninfected, not separated).

This clone was detected many times. The protein that TCRdb holds for this DNA derives from a much larger clone and differs from the translated DNA at residue 3, which likely indicates a read error; the protein shown here is translated from the DNA. The J gene is TRGJ1 or TRGJ2, the V gene TRGV9. TCRdb carries no J gene annotation; the J gene was assigned here by matching the DNA with germline. Looked up from germline, CDR1 is GITISATS and CDR2 is ISYDGTV (reference sequence). The CDR3 runs 14 residues. This CDR3 is CASWEVPRGYKKLF. CDR3 bases: TGTGCCTCGTGGGAGGTGCCCAGGGGCTATAAGAAACTCTTT.

With respect to this clone: The protein that TCRdb holds for this DNA derives from a much larger clone and differs from the translated DNA at residue 8, which likely indicates a read error; the protein shown here is translated from the DNA. This rearrangement joins TRGV5 to TRGJ1 or TRGJ2. Assignment of the J gene here rests on matching the DNA to germline, because TCRdb gives none. Germline CDR1 is VINAFY and CDR2 is YDVSNSKD. J was trimmed by 5 bases and V by 2 bases; bases with no gene match: 6. The CDR3 contains 13 residues. Here the CDR3 reads CATWDTFHYKKLF. The CDR3 DNA reads TGTGCCACCTGGGACACGTTTCATTATAAGAAACTCTTT.

Worth noting for this clone: This probably arose from a read error, given a far larger clone one base away. Other DNA sequences in this sample translate to the same CDR3. For the V gene the call is TRGV9; the J gene has no call. In germline, CDR1 is GITISATS, CDR2 ISYDGTV (reference sequence). The CDR3 has 15 amino acids. CDR3 nucleotides: TGTGCCTTGTGGGGAAACGAGTTGGGCAAAAAAATCAAGGTGTTT. This sequence encodes CALWGNELGKKIKVF.

In its sample, this clone was seen many times. Given a far larger clone just one base away, this is likely a sequencing read error. This CDR3 is also generated by other DNA sequences in the sample. The chain has TRGV3 and TRGJ1 or TRGJ2. Germline-derived CDR1 and CDR2 are VTNTFY and YDVSTARD (reference sequence). The CDR3 is 12 residues long. The CDR3 loop reads CATWFHYYKKLF. CDR3 nucleotides: TGTGCCACCTGGTTCCATTATTATAAGAAGCTCTTT.

This clone was counted at least ten times. TCRdb records a much larger clone's protein for this DNA, with a difference at residue 3 that likely arises from a read error; the protein given is the translation of the DNA. V and J are TRGV9 and TRGJP. Germline V gives CDR1 GITISATS, CDR2 ISYDGTV (reference sequence). This CDR3 is built from 17 residues. CDR3 nucleotide sequence: TGTGCCTCGTGGGACCAGGTGCGAGAGTTGGGCAAAAAAATCAAGGTATTT. Encoded protein: CASWDQVRELGKKIKVF.

In regard to this clone: The protein recorded in TCRdb matches a much larger clone and deviates from this DNA's translation at residue 7, suggesting a read error; the protein here is obtained by translating the DNA. The chain has TRGV9 and TRGJ1 or TRGJ2. TCRdb lists no J gene, so it was determined here by aligning the DNA to germline. CDR3 length: 17 residues. Unmatched junction bases numbered 13, after V lost 2 bases and J lost 0 bases. From germline, CDR1 is GITISATS and CDR2 ISYDGTV (reference sequence). The CDR3 nucleotides are TGTGCCTTGTGGGAGGCCTGCAAATATCAGAATTATTATAAGAAACTCTTT. Translated, it gives CALWEACKYQNYYKKLF.